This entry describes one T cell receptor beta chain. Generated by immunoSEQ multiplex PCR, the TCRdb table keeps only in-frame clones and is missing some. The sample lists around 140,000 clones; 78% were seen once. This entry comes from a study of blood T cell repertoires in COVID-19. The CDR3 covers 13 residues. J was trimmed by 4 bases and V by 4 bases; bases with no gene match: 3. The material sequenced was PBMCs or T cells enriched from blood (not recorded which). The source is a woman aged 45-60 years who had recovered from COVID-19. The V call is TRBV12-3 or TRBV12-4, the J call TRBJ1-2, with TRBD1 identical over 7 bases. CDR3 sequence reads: CASSWDSSYGYTF. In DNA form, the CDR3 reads TGTGCCAGCAGTTGGGACAGCAGCTATGGCTACACCTTC.